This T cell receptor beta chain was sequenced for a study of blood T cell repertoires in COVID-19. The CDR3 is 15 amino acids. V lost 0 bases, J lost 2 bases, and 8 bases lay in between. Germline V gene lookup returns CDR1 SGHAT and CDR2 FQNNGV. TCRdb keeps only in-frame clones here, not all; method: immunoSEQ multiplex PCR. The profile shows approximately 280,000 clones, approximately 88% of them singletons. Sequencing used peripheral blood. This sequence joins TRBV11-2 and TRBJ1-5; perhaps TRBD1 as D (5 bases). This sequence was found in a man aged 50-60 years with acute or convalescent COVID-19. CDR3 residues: CASSLEAGRNQPQHF. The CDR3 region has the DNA TGTGCCAGCAGCTTAGAGGCAGGGCGCAATCAGCCCCAGCATTTT. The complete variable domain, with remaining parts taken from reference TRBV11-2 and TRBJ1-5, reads EAGVAQSPRYKIIEKRQSVAFWCNPISGHATLYWYQQILGQGPKLLIQFQNNGVVDDSQLPKDRFSAERLKGVDSTLKIQPAKLEDSAVYLCASSLEAGRNQPQHFGDGTRLSIL.